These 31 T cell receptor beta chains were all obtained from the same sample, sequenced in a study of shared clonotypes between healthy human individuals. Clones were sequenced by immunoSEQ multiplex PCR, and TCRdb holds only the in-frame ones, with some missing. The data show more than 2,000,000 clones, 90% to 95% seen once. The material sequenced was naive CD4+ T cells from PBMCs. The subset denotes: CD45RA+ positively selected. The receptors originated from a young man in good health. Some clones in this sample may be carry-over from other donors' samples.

The CDR3 bases are TGTGCCAGCAGCTTCACAGGGAGGGGATTAGAGACCCAGTACTTC. This codes for CASSFTGRGLETQYF. V and J are TRBV5-4 and TRBJ2-5; D perhaps matches TRBD2 (7 bases). Per germline, CDR1 SGHNT and CDR2 YYREEE (reference sequence). This CDR3 is 15 amino acids long. Trimming left V 2 bases short and J 4 bases short, with 15 bases between. The full variable domain, rest sourced from reference TRBV5-4 and TRBJ2-5, is ETGVTQSPTHLIKTRGQQVTLRCSSQSGHNTVSWYQQALGQGPQFIFQYYREEENGRGNFPPRFSGLQFPNYSSELNVNALELDDSALYLCASSFTGRGLETQYFGPGTRLLVL.

For the CDR3, the DNA is TGTGCCAGCAGCTTCGGGGCTAGCGGTTACTCCTACAATGAGCAGTTCTTC. It translates to CASSFGASGYSYNEQFF. V and J are TRBV7-9 and TRBJ2-1; 7 bases are a match to TRBD2. Germline assignment: CDR1 SEHNR and CDR2 FQNEAQ (reference sequence). This CDR3 spans 17 amino acids. V was pared by 3 bases and J by 0 bases, with 8 bases of the junction left unmatched.

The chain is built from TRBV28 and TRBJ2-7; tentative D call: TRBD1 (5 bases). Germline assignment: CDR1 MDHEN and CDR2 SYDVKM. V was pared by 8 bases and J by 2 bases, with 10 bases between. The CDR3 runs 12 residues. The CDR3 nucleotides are TGTGCCAGCCAGGGTTCCACCTACGAGCAGTACTTC. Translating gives CASQGSTYEQYF.

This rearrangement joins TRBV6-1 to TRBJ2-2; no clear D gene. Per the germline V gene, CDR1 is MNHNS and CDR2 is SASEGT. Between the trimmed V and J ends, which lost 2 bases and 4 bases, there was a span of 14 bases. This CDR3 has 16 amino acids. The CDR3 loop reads CASSEWAGPGTGELFF. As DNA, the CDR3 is TGTGCCAGCAGTGAATGGGCAGGTCCGGGCACCGGGGAGCTGTTTTTT.

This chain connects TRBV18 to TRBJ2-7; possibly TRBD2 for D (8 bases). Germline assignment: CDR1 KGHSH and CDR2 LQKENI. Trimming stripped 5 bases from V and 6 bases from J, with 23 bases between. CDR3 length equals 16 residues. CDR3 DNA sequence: TGTGCCAGCTCAACGGGGGGGACAGCTTATCCGGGCGAGCAGTACTTC. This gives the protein CASSTGGTAYPGEQYF.

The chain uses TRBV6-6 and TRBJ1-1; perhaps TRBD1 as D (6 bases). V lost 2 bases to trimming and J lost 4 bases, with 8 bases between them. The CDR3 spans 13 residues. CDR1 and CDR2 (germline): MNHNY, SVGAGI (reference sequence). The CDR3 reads CASSYQGRTEAFF. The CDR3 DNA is TGTGCCAGCAGTTACCAGGGGCGCACTGAAGCTTTCTTT.

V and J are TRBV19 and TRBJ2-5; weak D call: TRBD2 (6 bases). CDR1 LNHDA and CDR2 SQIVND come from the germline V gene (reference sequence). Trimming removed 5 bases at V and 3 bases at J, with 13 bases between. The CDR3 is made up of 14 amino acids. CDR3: CASSGGAGKETQYF. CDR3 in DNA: TGTGCCAGTAGTGGAGGGGCAGGAAAAGAGACCCAGTACTTC.

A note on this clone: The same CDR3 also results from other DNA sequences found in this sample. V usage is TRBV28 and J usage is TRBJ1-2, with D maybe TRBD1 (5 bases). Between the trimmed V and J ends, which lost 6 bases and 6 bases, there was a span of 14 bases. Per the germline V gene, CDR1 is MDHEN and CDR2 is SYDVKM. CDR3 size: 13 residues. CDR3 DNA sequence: TGTGCCAGCAGCCTTGGTAGGGGCCATGGCTACACCTTC. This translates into CASSLGRGHGYTF.

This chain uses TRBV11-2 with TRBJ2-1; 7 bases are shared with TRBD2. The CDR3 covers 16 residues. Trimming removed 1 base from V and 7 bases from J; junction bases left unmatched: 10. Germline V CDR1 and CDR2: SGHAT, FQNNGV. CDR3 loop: CASSLVGGSNANEQFF. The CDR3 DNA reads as TGTGCCAGCAGCTTAGTGGGCGGGAGTAATGCAAATGAGCAGTTCTTC.

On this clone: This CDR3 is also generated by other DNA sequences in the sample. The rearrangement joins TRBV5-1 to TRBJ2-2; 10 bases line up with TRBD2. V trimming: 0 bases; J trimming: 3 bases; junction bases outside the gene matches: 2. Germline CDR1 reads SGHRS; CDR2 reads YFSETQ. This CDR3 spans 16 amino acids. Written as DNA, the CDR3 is TGCGCCAGCAGCTTGGGGCTAGCGGGAGACACCGGGGAGCTGTTTTTT. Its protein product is CASSLGLAGDTGELFF.

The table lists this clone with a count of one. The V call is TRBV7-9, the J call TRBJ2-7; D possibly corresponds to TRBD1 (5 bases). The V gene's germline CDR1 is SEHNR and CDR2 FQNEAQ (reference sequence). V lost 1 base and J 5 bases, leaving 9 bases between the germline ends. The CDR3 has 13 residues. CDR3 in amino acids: CASSLDRGNEQYF. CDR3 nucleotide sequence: TGTGCCAGCAGCTTAGATAGGGGAAACGAGCAGTACTTC.

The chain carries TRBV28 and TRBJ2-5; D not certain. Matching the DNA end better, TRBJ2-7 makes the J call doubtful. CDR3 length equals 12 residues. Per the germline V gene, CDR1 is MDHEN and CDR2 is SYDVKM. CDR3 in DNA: TGTGCCAGCAGTCCGGCGACTGCCGAGCAGTACTTC. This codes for CASSPATAEQYF.

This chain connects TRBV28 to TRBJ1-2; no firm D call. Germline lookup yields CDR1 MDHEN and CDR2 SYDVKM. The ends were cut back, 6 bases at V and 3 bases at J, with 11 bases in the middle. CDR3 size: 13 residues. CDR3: CASRPLGDYGYTF. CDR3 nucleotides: TGTGCCAGCAGGCCACTCGGGGACTATGGCTACACCTTC.

DNA of the CDR3: TGTGCCAGCAGTTTATCATCATCCGGGGCAGATACGCAGTATTTT. As protein: CASSLSSSGADTQYF. The chain has TRBV28 and TRBJ2-3; tentative D call: TRBD2 (5 bases). Trimming pared 1 base from V and 4 bases from J, leaving 12 bases between. Germline V gene sequence: CDR1 MDHEN, CDR2 SYDVKM. CDR3 length: 15 residues.

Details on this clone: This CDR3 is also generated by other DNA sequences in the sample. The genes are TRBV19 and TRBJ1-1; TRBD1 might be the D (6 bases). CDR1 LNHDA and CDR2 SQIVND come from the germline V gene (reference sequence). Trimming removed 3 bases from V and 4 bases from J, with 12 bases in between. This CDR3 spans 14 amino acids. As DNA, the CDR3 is TGTGCCAGTAGTATTAGAGGGGGTGGCACTGAAGCTTTCTTT. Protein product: CASSIRGGGTEAFF.

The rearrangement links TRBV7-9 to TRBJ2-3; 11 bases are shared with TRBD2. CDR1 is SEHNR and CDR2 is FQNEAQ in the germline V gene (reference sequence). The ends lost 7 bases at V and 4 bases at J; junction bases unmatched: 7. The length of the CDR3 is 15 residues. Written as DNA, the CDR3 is TGTGCCAGCAACGCACTAGCGGGAGTCGCAGATACGCAGTATTTT. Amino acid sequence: CASNALAGVADTQYF.

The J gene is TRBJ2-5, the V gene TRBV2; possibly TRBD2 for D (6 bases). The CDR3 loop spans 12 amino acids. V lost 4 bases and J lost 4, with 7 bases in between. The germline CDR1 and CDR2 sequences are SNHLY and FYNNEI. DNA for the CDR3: TGTGCCAGCAGTGCCGGGAGAGAGACCCAGTACTTC. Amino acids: CASSAGRETQYF.

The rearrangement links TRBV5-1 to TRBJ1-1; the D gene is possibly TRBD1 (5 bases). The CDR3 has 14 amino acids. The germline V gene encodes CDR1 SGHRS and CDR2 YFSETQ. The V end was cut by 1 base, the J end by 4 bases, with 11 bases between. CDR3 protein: CASSLTGIGTEAFF. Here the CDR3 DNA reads TGCGCCAGCAGCTTGACAGGTATAGGCACTGAAGCTTTCTTT.

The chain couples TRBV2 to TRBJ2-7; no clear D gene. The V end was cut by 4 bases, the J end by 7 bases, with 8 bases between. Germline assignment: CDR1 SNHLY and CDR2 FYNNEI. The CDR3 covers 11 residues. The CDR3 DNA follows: TGTGCCAGCAGTGTAGTAGGGGAGCAGTACTTC. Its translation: CASSVVGEQYF.

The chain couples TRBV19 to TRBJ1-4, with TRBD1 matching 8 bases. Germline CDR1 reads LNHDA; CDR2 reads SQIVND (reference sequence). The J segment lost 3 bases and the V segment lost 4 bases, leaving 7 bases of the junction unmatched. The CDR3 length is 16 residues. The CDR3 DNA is TGTGCCAGTAGTACAATCCCGGGACAGGCTAATGAAAAACTGTTTTTT. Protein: CASSTIPGQANEKLFF.

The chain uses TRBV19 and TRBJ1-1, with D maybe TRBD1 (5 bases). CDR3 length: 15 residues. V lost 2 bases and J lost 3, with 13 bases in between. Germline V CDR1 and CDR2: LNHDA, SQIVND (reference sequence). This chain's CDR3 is CASSIHGAIDTEAFF. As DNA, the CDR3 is TGTGCCAGTAGTATACATGGGGCTATAGACACTGAAGCTTTCTTT.

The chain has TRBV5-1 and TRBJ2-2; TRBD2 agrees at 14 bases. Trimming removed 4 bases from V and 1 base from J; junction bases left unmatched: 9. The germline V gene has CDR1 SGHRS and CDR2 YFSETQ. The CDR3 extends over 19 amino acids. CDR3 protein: CASSVPPGTSGRNTGELFF. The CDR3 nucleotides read TGCGCCAGCAGCGTCCCTCCCGGGACTAGCGGGAGGAACACCGGGGAGCTGTTTTTT.

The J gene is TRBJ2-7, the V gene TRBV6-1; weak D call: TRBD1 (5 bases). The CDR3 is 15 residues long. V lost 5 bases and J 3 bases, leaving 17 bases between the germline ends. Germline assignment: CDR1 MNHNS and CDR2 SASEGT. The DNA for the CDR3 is TGTGCCAGCAGTTCCCAGGGTGCAGGGTTCTACGAGCAGTACTTC. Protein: CASSSQGAGFYEQYF.

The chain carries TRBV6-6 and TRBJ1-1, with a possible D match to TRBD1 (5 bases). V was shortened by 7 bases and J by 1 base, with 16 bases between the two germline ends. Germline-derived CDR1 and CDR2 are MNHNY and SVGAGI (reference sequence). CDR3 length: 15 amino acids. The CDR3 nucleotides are TGTGCCAGCAAAGACAGCGGCTCCGCGAACACTGAAGCTTTCTTT. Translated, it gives CASKDSGSANTEAFF.

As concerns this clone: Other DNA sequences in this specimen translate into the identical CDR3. DNA for the CDR3: TGTGCCACCAGCAGGGGGGGTGCTGGGGCCAACGTCCTGACTTTC. Translated: CATSRGGAGANVLTF. The chain links TRBV15 to TRBJ2-6, with D maybe TRBD2 (6 bases). V was pared by 3 bases and J by 2 bases, with 8 bases between. The CDR3 runs 15 residues. Germline CDR1 is LNHNV and CDR2 is YYDKDF (reference sequence).

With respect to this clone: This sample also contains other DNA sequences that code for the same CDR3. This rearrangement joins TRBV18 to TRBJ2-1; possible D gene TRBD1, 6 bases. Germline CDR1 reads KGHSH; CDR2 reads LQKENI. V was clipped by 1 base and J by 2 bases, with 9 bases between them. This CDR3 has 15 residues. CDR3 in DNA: TGTGCCAGCTCACCACTCGGACAGACCTACAATGAGCAGTTCTTC. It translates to CASSPLGQTYNEQFF.

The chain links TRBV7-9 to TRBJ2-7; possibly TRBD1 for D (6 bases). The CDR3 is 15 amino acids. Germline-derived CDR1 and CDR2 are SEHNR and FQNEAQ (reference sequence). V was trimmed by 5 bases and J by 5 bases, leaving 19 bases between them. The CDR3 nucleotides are TGTGCCAGCAGCCAGAACAGGGTAGTATACGACGAGCAGTACTTC. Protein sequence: CASSQNRVVYDEQYF.

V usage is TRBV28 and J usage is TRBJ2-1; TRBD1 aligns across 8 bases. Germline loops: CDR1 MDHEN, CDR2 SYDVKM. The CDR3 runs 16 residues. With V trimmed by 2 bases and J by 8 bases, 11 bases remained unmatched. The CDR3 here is CASSLLSGGVGDEQFF. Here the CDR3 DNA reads TGTGCCAGCAGTTTACTGTCAGGGGGCGTCGGGGATGAGCAGTTCTTC.

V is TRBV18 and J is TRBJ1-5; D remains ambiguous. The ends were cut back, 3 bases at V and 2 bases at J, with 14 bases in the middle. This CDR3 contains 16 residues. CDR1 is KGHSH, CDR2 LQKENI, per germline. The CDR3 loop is CASSPQTPDGNQPQHF. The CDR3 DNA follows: TGTGCCAGCTCACCCCAGACCCCTGACGGCAATCAGCCCCAGCATTTT.

The CDR3 spells CASSVAQSYNEQFF. CDR3 nucleotides: TGTGCCAGCAGCGTAGCACAGTCCTACAATGAGCAGTTCTTC. The chain links TRBV9 to TRBJ2-1; no definite D call. Germline-derived CDR1 and CDR2 are SGDLS and YYNGEE. Trimming removed 0 bases at V and 1 base at J, with 5 bases between. The length of the CDR3 is 14 residues. Combining the CDR3 with reference TRBV9 and TRBJ2-1 gives the whole variable domain DSGVTQTPKHLITATGQRVTLRCSPRSGDLSVYWYQQSLDQGLQFLIQYYNGEERAKGNILERFSAQQFPDLHSELNLSSLELGDSALYFCASSVAQSYNEQFFGPGTRLTVL.

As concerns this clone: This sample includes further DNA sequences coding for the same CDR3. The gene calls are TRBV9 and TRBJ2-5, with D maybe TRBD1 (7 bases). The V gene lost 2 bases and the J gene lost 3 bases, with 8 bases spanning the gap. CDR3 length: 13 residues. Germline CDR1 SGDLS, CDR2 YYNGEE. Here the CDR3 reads CASSVRGEETQYF. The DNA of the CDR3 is TGTGCCAGCAGCGTCAGGGGGGAAGAGACCCAGTACTTC. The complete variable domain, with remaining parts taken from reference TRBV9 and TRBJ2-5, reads DSGVTQTPKHLITATGQRVTLRCSPRSGDLSVYWYQQSLDQGLQFLIQYYNGEERAKGNILERFSAQQFPDLHSELNLSSLELGDSALYFCASSVRGEETQYFGPGTRLLVL.